Sequencing of this T cell receptor (beta chain) was carried out in a study of control samples from healthy donors and cancer patients. CDR3 length equals 13 residues. The germline V gene has CDR1 SEHNR and CDR2 FQNEAQ (reference sequence). Trimming at V came to 10 bases and at J to 6 bases, leaving 8 bases not matched to a gene. TCRdb's copy holds only in-frame clones and misses some; the assay was immunoSEQ multiplex PCR. In the table there are around 200,000 clones, roughly 93% of which are singletons. Sequenced sample: blood. This chain links TRBV7-9 with TRBJ1-4, with TRBD1 matching 7 bases. The TCR was taken from a man younger than 35 in good health. The CDR3 sequence: CATREGAYEKLFF. The CDR3 DNA reads as TGTGCCACCAGGGAGGGGGCGTATGAAAAACTGTTTTTT.